The 19 T cell receptor beta chains presented below share a single source sample, sequenced in a study of blood T cell repertoires in COVID-19. The table came from immunoSEQ multiplex PCR; TCRdb's copy has only in-frame clones and leaves some out. The top ten clones hold around 2% of a sample with around 300,000 clones, around nine tenths of them seen once. The sequencing input was PBMCs or T cells enriched from blood (not recorded which). The receptor set was obtained from a woman aged 55-70 years in a cohort exposed to, infected with or recovered from COVID-19 (not recorded which).

The chain couples TRBV24-1 to TRBJ1-6; perhaps TRBD1 as D (5 bases). Trimming stripped 1 base from V and 8 bases from J, with 11 bases between. Germline CDR1 reads KGHDR; CDR2 reads SFDVKD. The CDR3 has 15 residues. The CDR3: CATSDFRQGDSPLHF. CDR3 DNA sequence: TGTGCCACCAGTGATTTTAGGCAGGGTGATTCACCCCTCCACTTT.

This chain links TRBV28 with TRBJ1-1; D is possibly TRBD1 (5 bases). The CDR3 sequence is 14 residues long. CDR1 and CDR2 from the germline V gene are MDHEN and SYDVKM. Trimming left V 10 bases short and J 8 bases short, with 23 bases between. As DNA, the CDR3 is TGTGCCACCCTACTTGGGCAGGGCGTTCGGGAAGCTTTCTTT. Translation: CATLLGQGVREAFF.

The rearrangement joins TRBV19 to TRBJ2-3; 7 bases are a match to TRBD2. The junction had 8 bases not matched to a gene; V was cut back by 1 base and J by 4 bases. CDR1 LNHDA and CDR2 SQIVND come from the germline V gene (reference sequence). The length of the CDR3 is 16 residues. CDR3 DNA: TGTGCCAGTAGTATAGTTGACGGGAGGATCCCAGATACGCAGTATTTT. Its translation: CASSIVDGRIPDTQYF.

The chain joins TRBV4-2 to TRBJ2-3, with 7 bases matching TRBD2. Germline lookup yields CDR1 LGHNA and CDR2 YNFKEQ. The CDR3 consists of 16 residues. The V gene end was trimmed by 1 base and the J gene end by 2 bases; junction bases not matched to a gene: 6. The CDR3 DNA reads as TGTGCCAGCAGCCAAGTCCGGCGGGGGACCACAGATACGCAGTATTTT. Amino acid sequence: CASSQVRRGTTDTQYF.

The chain links TRBV12-2 to TRBJ2-1; no DNA check was done on the table's D call, TRBD2. TRBV12-2 is reported as a pseudogene. This CDR3 comprises 17 residues. The CDR3 sequence: CASRPQGISGNGNEQFF. The CDR3 region has the DNA TGTGCAAGTCGCCCACAGGGTATTAGCGGGAACGGCAATGAGCAGTTCTTC.

The chain combines TRBV2 with TRBJ2-1, with 9 positions matching TRBD2. Unmatched junction bases numbered 4, after V lost 5 bases and J lost 2 bases. CDR3 size: 15 residues. Germline CDR1 reads SNHLY; CDR2 reads FYNNEI. The CDR3 coding sequence is TGTGCCAGCAGTATTCAGCGGGAGGCCTACAATGAGCAGTTCTTC. Its translation is CASSIQREAYNEQFF.

In this sample, this clone turned up once. The rearrangement links TRBV7-2 to TRBJ2-7; TRBD1 matches 9 bases. Germline values: CDR1 SGHTA, CDR2 FQGNSA. This CDR3 region has 16 residues. V lost 6 bases to trimming and J lost 4 bases; unmatched junction nucleotides: 13. The CDR3 bases are TGTGCCAGCAGTCAGGACGGGGGACAGGGACTTTACGAGCAGTACTTC. Its translation is CASSQDGGQGLYEQYF. The whole variable domain, filled in from reference TRBV7-2 and TRBJ2-7, reads GAGVSQSPSNKVTEKGKDVELRCDPISGHTALYWYRQSLGQGLEFLIYFQGNSAPDKSGLPSDRFSAERTGGSVSTLTIQRTQQEDSAVYLCASSQDGGQGLYEQYFGPGTRLTVT.

The CDR3 DNA reads as TGTGCCAGCAGCTTAACCACAGGGGGCGCGATTTATGAAAAACTGTTTTTT. As protein: CASSLTTGGAIYEKLFF. V and J are TRBV7-6 and TRBJ1-4, with 9 bases identical to TRBD1. The V and J ends lost 2 bases and 6 bases, in that order; junction bases with no gene match: 10. CDR3 length: 17 residues. Germline V gene data show CDR1 as SGHVS and CDR2 as FNYEAQ.

The V gene is TRBV5-4, the J gene TRBJ2-7; a possible D gene is TRBD1 (6 bases). This CDR3 has 14 residues. Trimming shortened V by 6 bases and J by 4 bases, and 17 bases separated the two germline ends. Germline V CDR1 and CDR2: SGHNT, YYREEE (reference sequence). CDR3: CASKDSLLGYEQYF. Written as DNA, the CDR3 is TGTGCCAGCAAGGACAGTTTGCTCGGGTACGAGCAGTACTTC.

The rearrangement uses TRBV5-4 and TRBJ2-5; D not certain. The CDR3 extends over 13 amino acids. V lost 2 bases to trimming and J lost 1 base, with 6 bases between them. The V gene's germline CDR1 is SGHNT and CDR2 YYREEE (reference sequence). The CDR3 protein is CASSFPLQETQYF. CDR3 nucleotides: TGTGCCAGCAGCTTCCCTCTCCAAGAGACCCAGTACTTC.

This chain connects TRBV12-3 or TRBV12-4 to TRBJ2-5, with a tentative D call TRBD2 (6 bases). CDR3 length: 13 residues. Trimming removed 5 bases from V and 3 bases from J, with 10 bases in between. This chain's CDR3 is CASSRGGEETQYF. Here the CDR3 DNA reads TGTGCCAGCAGTCGAGGCGGGGAAGAGACCCAGTACTTC.

This clone was seen just once. V and J are TRBV19 and TRBJ2-3; 8 nucleotides match TRBD1. Losses at the gene ends were 5 bases for V and 4 bases for J; bases not matched to a gene: 5. The CDR3 runs 14 residues. Germline CDR1 and CDR2: LNHDA and SQIVND (reference sequence). The CDR3 DNA is TGTGCCAGTAGTCCCAGGGGGCATCCAGATACGCAGTATTTT. This codes for CASSPRGHPDTQYF.

J is TRBJ1-6 and V is TRBV19; 7 bases map to TRBD1. V was clipped by 3 bases and J by 7 bases; unmatched bases: 6. CDR3 length: 15 amino acids. Germline V lookup: CDR1 LNHDA, CDR2 SQIVND (reference sequence). CDR3 nucleotide sequence: TGTGCCAGTAGTATTAAGGGGGCGCAGAATTCACCCCTCCACTTT. Encoded protein: CASSIKGAQNSPLHF.

On this clone: Other DNA variants within this sample encode the same CDR3. The rearrangement links TRBV7-9 to TRBJ1-1; no definite D call. Trimming cost V 2 bases and J 4 bases, with 5 bases left between them. CDR3 length equals 12 residues. From germline, CDR1 is SEHNR and CDR2 FQNEAQ (reference sequence). This CDR3 reads CASSLSVTEAFF. CDR3 in DNA: TGTGCCAGCAGCTTATCTGTCACTGAAGCTTTCTTT.

V is TRBV28 and J is TRBJ1-2; D gene uncertain. V was trimmed by 5 bases and J by 8 bases, leaving 12 bases between them. Germline V gene lookup returns CDR1 MDHEN and CDR2 SYDVKM. The CDR3 spans 12 residues. The DNA for the CDR3 is TGTGCCAGCAGTCTGGGCGGGAAGGGCTACACCTTC. Its protein is CASSLGGKGYTF.

This chain's CDR3 is CASRRGNQPQHF. The CDR3 nucleotides are TGTGCCAGCAGGAGGGGCAATCAGCCCCAGCATTTT. The chain carries TRBV9 and TRBJ1-5; D unresolved. Deletions cut 5 bases from V and 2 bases from J, with 5 bases between. This CDR3 comprises 12 residues. Germline-derived CDR1 and CDR2 are SGDLS and YYNGEE.

The rearrangement uses TRBV23-1 and TRBJ1-1; tentative D call: TRBD1 (5 bases). TRBV23-1 is recorded as an ORF, its role being uncertain. V was shortened by 1 base and J by 0 bases, with 24 bases between the two germline ends. The length of the CDR3 is 20 residues. The CDR3 sequence: CASSQYQGWGRVGVNTEAFF. DNA for the CDR3: TGCGCCAGCAGTCAATATCAGGGTTGGGGTAGGGTAGGAGTGAACACTGAAGCTTTCTTT.

The chain uses TRBV6-5 and TRBJ1-5; D gene ambiguous. The CDR3 is 12 residues long. Trimming stripped 8 bases from V and 9 bases from J, with 14 bases between. Germline V gene data show CDR1 as MNHEY and CDR2 as SVGAGI. As DNA, the CDR3 is TGTGCCAGCCATACGGGTTGGCGGCCCCAGCATTTT. Amino acids: CASHTGWRPQHF.

This clone was observed a handful of times. The rearrangement links TRBV7-2 to TRBJ2-7; TRBD2 agrees at 11 bases. CDR1 and CDR2 (germline): SGHTA, FQGNSA. The CDR3 is made up of 15 amino acids. V lost 5 bases, J lost 4 bases, and 7 bases stayed unmatched. CDR3 DNA: TGTGCCAGCAGCCTCGGACTAGCGGGCGGTTACGAGCAGTACTTC. The encoded protein is CASSLGLAGGYEQYF.